This T cell receptor beta chain was captured by sequencing in a study of T cell responses to AZD1222 COVID-19 vaccine. Whole-study results and caveats: Increases in Spike-specific TCR breadth and depth were seen after two AZD1222 doses. Spike-wide vaccine-associated CD4 TCRs dominated at 160-218 and 743-854.

With regard to this clone: The antigen remains unidentified.

Repertoires were generated with immunoSEQ multiplex PCR, while TCRdb's copy carries only in-frame clones and drops some. Seen here are about 99,000 clones, around 92% observed once, and the top ten hold 45%. Germline CDR1 and CDR2: SGHDN and FVKESK. There are 14 residues in the CDR3. Unmatched junction bases numbered 6, after V lost 4 bases and J lost 6 bases. Sample: peripheral blood, taken on day 0 of AZD1222 vaccination. The V and J genes are TRBV14 and TRBJ2-7; 10 bases match TRBD2. The source is an adult in good health. The CDR3 DNA reads TGTGCCAGCAGCCTCATAGCGGGAGGATCCGAGCAGTACTTC. Protein sequence: CASSLIAGGSEQYF. Based on the CDR3 plus reference TRBV14 and TRBJ2-7, the full variable domain is EAGVTQFPSHSVIEKGQTVTLRCDPISGHDNLYWYRRVMGKEIKFLLHFVKESKQDESGMPNNRFLAERTGGTYSTLKVQPAELEDSGVYFCASSLIAGGSEQYFGPGTRLTVT.